This TCR beta chain was sequenced for a study of graft-versus-host responses after intestinal transplantation. Notes on the study in general: Analysis identified GvH clones in recipient marrow, with some appearing first in ileum or blood. Peak GvH clone levels in circulation were associated with early post-transplant HvG declines.

This table comes from immunoSEQ multiplex PCR, and its TCRdb copy is limited to in-frame clones, with some not included. The sample includes more than 100,000 clones, roughly 93% seen only once; the top ten take roughly 1%. The CDR3 extends over 16 amino acids. Trimming stripped 5 bases from V and 0 bases from J, with 14 bases between. Germline V gives CDR1 GTSNPN, CDR2 SVGIG (reference sequence). Concerning this clone itself: Its antigen is still unknown.

The V and J genes are TRBV30 and TRBJ1-6; possible D gene TRBD1, 5 bases. The sequencing used unstimulated CD8+ T cells sorted from spleen or lymph node cells, collected before intestinal transplant. The origin of this receptor is a human donor who received an intestinal transplant. CDR3 coding DNA: TGTGCCTGGGGGAGGGGTCTTAGCTCCTATAATTCACCCCTCCACTTT. Translated, it gives CAWGRGLSSYNSPLHF.